This entry concerns a single TCR beta chain. Profiling relied on immunoSEQ multiplex PCR, and the TCRdb table lists in-frame clones only, not all of them. The repertoire consists of roughly 250,000 clones, with 65% to 85% occurring once and the leading ten covering under 4.5%. This sample is part of a study of blood T cell repertoires in COVID-19. This CDR3 comprises 15 residues. Per the germline V gene, CDR1 is MNHEY and CDR2 is SMNVEV (reference sequence). V lost 3 bases, J lost 8 bases, and 5 bases stayed unmatched. The chain carries TRBV27 and TRBJ2-1; 12 nucleotides match TRBD2. Sequenced input: peripheral blood. The TCR originated in a middle-aged woman with active or convalescent COVID-19. The chain's CDR3 is CASSLRSSGGDEQFF. CDR3 nucleotide sequence: TGTGCCAGCAGTTTGAGGTCTAGCGGGGGGGATGAGCAGTTCTTC.